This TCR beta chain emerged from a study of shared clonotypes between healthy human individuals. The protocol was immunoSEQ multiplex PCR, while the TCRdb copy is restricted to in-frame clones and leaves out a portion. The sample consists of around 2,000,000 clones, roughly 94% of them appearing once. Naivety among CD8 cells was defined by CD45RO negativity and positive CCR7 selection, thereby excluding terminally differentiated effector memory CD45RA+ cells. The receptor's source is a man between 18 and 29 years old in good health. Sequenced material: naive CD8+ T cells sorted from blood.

The CDR3, as DNA: TGTGCCAGCAGTGAGTCCGGGTCGTTGGCCAAAAACATTCAGTACTTC. Protein: CASSESGSLAKNIQYF. The chain combines TRBV2 with TRBJ2-4; D is unclear. This CDR3 has 16 residues. Trimming cost V 3 bases and J 1 base, with 13 bases left between them. Germline-derived CDR1 and CDR2 are SNHLY and FYNNEI.